This T cell receptor beta chain was retrieved from a study of beta chain features in type 1 diabetes. Study-level information: Sorted cells, roughly 98,000,000 in number, were examined across all samples.

Every isolated RNA sample was fully reverse transcribed, so sequencing captured expressed TCRB transcripts. Sequenced by immunoSEQ multiplex PCR; TCRdb stores in-frame clones only, minus some. The sample contains around 340,000 clones, 8% of which appear only once. A single heparinised draw of about 120 mL on average was taken per donor. To note about this clone: Its antigen is not identified.

Study findings and constraints: High TCR expression in some cells could lead to their over-representation in cDNA sequencing.

The V gene lost 5 bases and the J gene lost 2 bases, with 14 bases spanning the gap. CDR1 and CDR2 from the germline V gene are MNHEY and SMNVEV (reference sequence). This CDR3 spans 15 amino acids. The gene calls are TRBV27 and TRBJ2-3, with TRBD2 as a possible D gene (5 bases). The clonotype was recovered from a woman between 18 and 29 years old in good health. Sequenced input: central memory CD4+ T cells from blood. Written as DNA, the CDR3 is TGTGCCAGCAGTCAGGACTTCCTCTACACAGATACGCAGTATTTT. Translated: CASSQDFLYTDTQYF.